Following are 29 T cell receptor beta chains from one sample sequenced in a study of CD8 T cells in ankylosing spondylitis. TCRdb analysed the 5' RACE reads with MiXCR anew, one entry per CDR3 protein. The sample contains 250,000 or so distinct CDR3 sequences, roughly 18% of which appear only once. The sample taken for sequencing was blood, either unsorted or a sorted T cell fraction (not recorded which). These TCRs come from a male donor with ankylosing spondylitis or in good health (not recorded which).

The chain employs TRBV12-3 or TRBV12-4 and TRBJ2-7; 7 bases align to TRBD2. The CDR3 covers 16 residues. Trimming cost V 5 bases and J 0 bases; bases outside gene matches: 10. The CDR3 bases are TGTGCCAGCAGTGGCCGGGTGGGGGGGAGCTCCTACGAGCAGTACTTC. It is translated as CASSGRVGGSSYEQYF.

This clonotype has more than one count but fewer than ten. CDR3 in DNA: TGTGCCAGCGTAGCGGGAGCCCCAATCAGCGAGCAGTTCTTC. This sequence encodes CASVAGAPISEQFF. The rearrangement joins TRBV7-9 to TRBJ2-1; TRBD2 aligns across 9 bases. This CDR3 has 14 amino acids. With 8 bases clipped from V and 10 bases from J, the junction kept 12 bases outside the gene matches. The V gene's germline CDR1 is SEHNR and CDR2 FQNEAQ (reference sequence).

This clonotype came up once. The chain uses TRBV9 and TRBJ1-2; possible D gene TRBD1, 5 bases. Trimming removed 3 bases from V and 4 bases from J, with 25 bases in between. The CDR3 length is 18 residues. Germline-derived CDR1 and CDR2 are SGDLS and YYNGEE. CDR3 sequence (DNA): TGTGCCAGCAGCGCAAGGGCCCTGACAGTTCCCCCTCTCTATGGCTACACCTTC. It yields the protein CASSARALTVPPLYGYTF.

This clonotype showed up just a few times. V is TRBV9 and J is TRBJ2-7, with 13 bases lining up with TRBD2. Per germline, CDR1 SGDLS and CDR2 YYNGEE. The CDR3 sequence is 15 residues long. V shed 0 bases, J shed 6 bases, and the junction held 3 bases outside the gene matches. The CDR3 protein is CASSVGTSGSREQYF. The CDR3 nucleotides are TGTGCCAGCAGCGTAGGGACTAGCGGGAGTCGCGAGCAGTACTTC.

V usage is TRBV5-6 and J usage is TRBJ2-5; 10 bases match TRBD1. There are 13 residues in the CDR3. V gave up 3 bases and J gave up 9 bases; unmatched junction bases: 5. Germline V CDR1 and CDR2: SGHDT, YYEEEE. CDR3 residues: CASSSGQGGAQYF. For the CDR3, the DNA is TGTGCCAGCAGCTCCGGACAGGGGGGAGCCCAGTACTTC.

In regard to this clonotype: One end of the junction varies from germline; a read error may be responsible. The rearrangement joins TRBV5-1 to TRBJ2-7; TRBD2 agrees at 7 bases. CDR1 and CDR2 from the germline V gene are SGHRS and YFSETQ. The CDR3 runs 14 residues. The CDR3 reads CASSHRDYNYEQNF. The CDR3 nucleotides are TGCGCCAGCAGCCACCGGGACTACAATTACGAGCAGAACTTC.

The table lists this clonotype with many counts. The chain carries TRBV4-1 and TRBJ2-7; 11 nucleotides line up with TRBD2. Germline trimming cut 3 bases from V and 6 bases from J; bases unmatched to any gene: 7. CDR3 length equals 15 residues. Germline V lookup: CDR1 MGHRA, CDR2 YSYEKL. CDR3 nucleotide sequence: TGCGCCAGCAGCCATACTACTAGCGGGAGTGTCGAGCAGTACTTC. This codes for CASSHTTSGSVEQYF.

This clonotype has a handful of counts. This chain links TRBV7-2 with TRBJ2-7; 9 bases map to TRBD2. After removal of 2 bases from V and 3 bases from J, the junction contained 5 bases not matched to a gene. Germline-derived CDR1 and CDR2 are SGHTA and FQGNSA. The CDR3 totals 15 residues. In nucleotides, the CDR3 is TGTGCCAGCAGCTTATCTAGCGGGACGTTCTACGAGCAGTACTTC. It is translated as CASSLSSGTFYEQYF.

This clonotype was observed many times. The genes are TRBV20-1 and TRBJ2-7; 9 positions match TRBD2. The CDR3 runs 15 residues. Germline lookup yields CDR1 DFQATT and CDR2 SNEGSKA (reference sequence). V lost 3 bases, J lost 0 bases, and 6 bases stayed unmatched. CDR3: CSASGLAGISYEQYF. The DNA of the CDR3 is TGCAGTGCTAGTGGGCTAGCGGGAATCTCCTACGAGCAGTACTTC.

This sequence joins TRBV5-6 and TRBJ1-2; no firm D call. Trimming shortened V by 0 bases and J by 3 bases, and 9 bases separated the two germline ends. The CDR3 consists of 14 residues. In germline, CDR1 is SGHDT, CDR2 YYEEEE. DNA of the CDR3: TGTGCCAGCAGCTTGGACGAAGCTTACTATGGCTACACCTTC. This encodes CASSLDEAYYGYTF.

V usage is TRBV24-1 and J usage is TRBJ2-7; D possibly uses TRBD1 or TRBD2 (5 bases each). There are 14 residues in the CDR3. Germline V gives CDR1 KGHDR, CDR2 SFDVKD. V lost 9 bases to trimming and J lost 2 bases, with 16 bases between them. CDR3: CATGSTGTPYEQYF. DNA for the CDR3: TGTGCCACCGGCAGCACCGGGACGCCCTACGAGCAGTACTTC.

This clonotype was counted between two and nine times. This chain links TRBV6-1 with TRBJ2-5, with TRBD2 matching over 10 bases. V lost 6 bases, J lost 5 bases, and 18 bases stayed unmatched. There are 18 residues in the CDR3. Germline lookup yields CDR1 MNHNS and CDR2 SASEGT. The CDR3: CASRQDGTSVLRSETQYF. The DNA for the CDR3 is TGTGCCAGCAGGCAAGACGGGACTAGCGTTCTCCGATCGGAGACCCAGTACTTC.

This clonotype was found a few times. The V and J genes are TRBV6-1 and TRBJ1-2; D is unresolved. Trimming removed 5 bases at V and 4 bases at J, with 17 bases between. CDR1 MNHNS and CDR2 SASEGT come from the germline V gene. The CDR3 is made up of 15 amino acids. The CDR3 DNA is TGTGCCAGCAGTCCCGACCCGGGGTTCCTCTATGGCTACACCTTC. Protein sequence: CASSPDPGFLYGYTF.

V usage is TRBV30 and J usage is TRBJ1-5; weak D call: TRBD1 (5 bases). This CDR3 has 12 amino acids. The germline V and J ends were trimmed by 2 bases and 5 bases, with 7 bases remaining between them. Germline CDR1 reads GTSNPN; CDR2 reads SVGIG (reference sequence). The CDR3 bases are TGTGCCTGGAGTTTGGGGGATCAGCCCCAGCATTTT. Translating it yields CAWSLGDQPQHF.

The sample holds a few counts of this clonotype. The rearrangement uses TRBV7-9 and TRBJ2-3; D is unclear. The CDR3 is 15 residues long. The germline V and J ends were trimmed by 3 bases and 4 bases, with 14 bases remaining between them. Looked up from germline, CDR1 is SEHNR and CDR2 is FQNEAQ (reference sequence). The CDR3 loop is CASSFLSPHPDTQYF. The CDR3 nucleotides read TGTGCCAGCAGCTTTCTTAGCCCGCACCCAGATACGCAGTATTTT. Variable domain in full (rest from reference TRBV7-9 and TRBJ2-3): DTGVSQNPRHKITKRGQNVTFRCDPISEHNRLYWYRQTLGQGPEFLTYFQNEAQLEKSRLLSDRFSAERPKGSFSTLEIQRTEQGDSAMYLCASSFLSPHPDTQYFGPGTRLTVL.

J is TRBJ2-3 and V is TRBV5-1, with D uncertain. This CDR3 is 16 amino acids long. Trimming cost V 1 base and J 2 bases, with 14 bases left between them. The germline V gene encodes CDR1 SGHRS and CDR2 YFSETQ. Written as DNA, the CDR3 is TGCGCCAGCAGCTTGTTTGCGGAGCCAGACACAGATACGCAGTATTTT. Its protein product is CASSLFAEPDTDTQYF.

The V call is TRBV28, the J call TRBJ2-1; D could derive from TRBD1 or TRBD2 (5 bases each). This CDR3 contains 17 residues. Germline assignment: CDR1 MDHEN and CDR2 SYDVKM. V was cut by 6 bases and J by 0 bases, with 18 bases left in between. CDR3 sequence: CASSQPPGTFSYNEQFF. DNA for the CDR3: TGTGCCAGCAGCCAACCCCCGGGGACCTTCTCCTACAATGAGCAGTTCTTC.

This clonotype came up many times. The V gene is TRBV29-1, the J gene TRBJ2-1, with no clear D. V was shortened by 3 bases and J by 9 bases, with 15 bases between the two germline ends. The germline V gene encodes CDR1 SQVTM and CDR2 ANQGSEA. The CDR3 runs to 13 residues. This chain's CDR3 is CSVDGRAGTEQFF. CDR3 DNA sequence: TGCAGCGTTGATGGCAGAGCAGGTACTGAGCAGTTCTTC.

The chain is built from TRBV29-1 and TRBJ2-7, with D perhaps matching TRBD2 (6 bases). Trimming took 6 bases from V and 5 from J, leaving 14 bases between them. Per the germline V gene, CDR1 is SQVTM and CDR2 is ANQGSEA. The CDR3 has 12 amino acids. The CDR3 protein is CSVGGGVNEQYF. In DNA form, the CDR3 reads TGCAGCGTCGGTGGAGGGGTGAACGAGCAGTACTTC.

This clonotype was recorded a few times. The chain couples TRBV29-1 to TRBJ2-7, with D maybe TRBD1 (6 bases). The germline gives CDR1 SQVTM, CDR2 ANQGSEA. V was clipped by 5 bases and J by 0 bases, with 14 bases between them. This CDR3 comprises 14 residues. In nucleotides, the CDR3 is TGCAGCGTTCTTGGACAGTCGAGCTCCTACGAGCAGTACTTC. It specifies CSVLGQSSSYEQYF.

This rearrangement joins TRBV3-1 to TRBJ2-5; a possible D gene is TRBD2 (6 bases). There are 14 residues in the CDR3. Trimming stripped 1 base from V and 4 bases from J, with 10 bases between. The germline gives CDR1 LGHDT, CDR2 YNNKEL (reference sequence). CDR3 in amino acids: CASSQVEGGETQYF. CDR3 coding DNA: TGTGCCAGCAGCCAAGTGGAGGGAGGAGAGACCCAGTACTTC.

The chain links TRBV4-1 to TRBJ2-7; the D is unclear. In germline, CDR1 is MGHRA, CDR2 YSYEKL. The V end lost 4 bases, the J end lost 2 bases, and 12 bases lay between the germline ends. The CDR3 has 14 residues. The DNA of the CDR3 is TGCGCCAGCAGCCTTTTGGGCAACCCCTACGAGCAGTACTTC. This encodes CASSLLGNPYEQYF.

The rearrangement links TRBV9 to TRBJ1-1; TRBD1 matches 8 bases. The germline gives CDR1 SGDLS, CDR2 YYNGEE. The V and J ends lost 0 bases and 1 base, in that order; junction bases with no gene match: 2. This CDR3 contains 15 residues. The CDR3 region has the DNA TGTGCCAGCAGCGTAGAAGGGACAGGGAACACTGAAGCTTTCTTT. Translating gives CASSVEGTGNTEAFF.

The chain is built from TRBV3-1 and TRBJ2-7, with D perhaps TRBD1 (5 bases). V shed 0 bases and J shed 6 bases, with 24 bases lying between them. The CDR3 loop spans 18 amino acids. Germline V gene sequence: CDR1 LGHDT, CDR2 YNNKEL (reference sequence). CDR3 loop: CASSQDEYRRPGVFEQYF. CDR3 sequence (DNA): TGTGCCAGCAGCCAAGACGAATACAGGCGTCCAGGAGTCTTCGAGCAGTACTTC.

A few counts support this clonotype. V and J are TRBV27 and TRBJ1-5, with a weak D call TRBD1 (5 bases). The germline V gene has CDR1 MNHEY and CDR2 SMNVEV (reference sequence). The CDR3 spans 16 residues. Trimming shortened V by 2 bases and J by 2 bases, and 13 bases separated the two germline ends. The chain's CDR3 is CASSLDSGRGNQPQHF. CDR3 DNA sequence: TGTGCCAGCAGTTTAGATTCGGGGCGGGGCAATCAGCCCCAGCATTTT.

The chain joins TRBV6-2 or TRBV6-3 to TRBJ2-1; D is possibly TRBD2 (6 bases). The CDR3 totals 13 residues. V lost 7 bases and J 4 bases, leaving 11 bases between the germline ends. Per germline, CDR1 MNHEY and CDR2 SVGEGT. For the CDR3, the DNA is TGTGCCAGCACCGGGAGTAAGTACAATGAGCAGTTCTTC. This translates into CASTGSKYNEQFF.

J is TRBJ2-1 and V is TRBV12-3 or TRBV12-4; D might be TRBD1 (6 bases). CDR3 length: 16 residues. V shed 6 bases and J shed 0 bases, with 15 bases lying between them. The CDR3 region is CASSSPGTISYNEQFF. The CDR3 DNA follows: TGTGCCAGCAGCTCGCCCGGGACAATCTCCTACAATGAGCAGTTCTTC.

This chain links TRBV27 with TRBJ2-1; 8 bases fit TRBD2. After removal of 4 bases from V and 6 bases from J, the junction contained 5 bases not matched to a gene. CDR1 is MNHEY and CDR2 is SMNVEV in the germline V gene (reference sequence). CDR3 size: 14 residues. The CDR3 nucleotides are TGTGCCAGCAGTTCCTTACTAGCGGTCAATGAGCAGTTCTTC. Residues: CASSSLLAVNEQFF.

This clonotype was detected a few times. This chain connects TRBV29-1 to TRBJ2-6; no reliable D call. This CDR3 comprises 12 residues. The germline V gene encodes CDR1 SQVTM and CDR2 ANQGSEA. Trimming removed 4 bases from V and 1 base from J, with 2 bases in between. DNA of the CDR3: TGCAGCGTTGTATCTGGGGCCAACGTCCTGACTTTC. It is translated as CSVVSGANVLTF.